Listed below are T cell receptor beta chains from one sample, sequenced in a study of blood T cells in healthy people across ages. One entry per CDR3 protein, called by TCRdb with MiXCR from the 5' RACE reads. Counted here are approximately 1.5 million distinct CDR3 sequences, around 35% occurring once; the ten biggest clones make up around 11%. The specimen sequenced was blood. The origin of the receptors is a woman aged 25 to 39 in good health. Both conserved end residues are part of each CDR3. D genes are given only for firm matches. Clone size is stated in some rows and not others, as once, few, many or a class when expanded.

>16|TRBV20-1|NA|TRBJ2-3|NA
CSASDRASGSTDTQYF
TGCAGTGCTAGTGATCGGGCGAGCGGGAGCACAGATACGCAGTATTTT
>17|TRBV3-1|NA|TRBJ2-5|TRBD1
CASRRDRGHLRGETQYF
TGTGCCAGCAGACGGGACAGGGGGCACCTCCGAGGCGAGACCCAGTACTTC
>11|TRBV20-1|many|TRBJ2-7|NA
CSTYSGYEQYF
TGCAGTACCTACAGTGGCTACGAGCAGTACTTC
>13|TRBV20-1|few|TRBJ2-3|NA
CSARVPGTDTQYF
TGCAGTGCTAGAGTGCCCGGCACAGATACGCAGTATTTT
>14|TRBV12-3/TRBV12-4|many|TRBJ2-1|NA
CASSLPGFYNEQFF
TGTGCCAGCAGTTTACCCGGCTTCTACAATGAGCAGTTCTTC
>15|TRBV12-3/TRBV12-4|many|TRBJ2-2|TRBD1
CASSLAAGGTGELFF
TGTGCCAGCAGTTTAGCGGCAGGGGGCACCGGGGAGCTGTTTTTT
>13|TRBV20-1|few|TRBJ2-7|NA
CSARGQTVWEQYF
TGCAGTGCTAGAGGACAGACCGTTTGGGAGCAGTACTTC
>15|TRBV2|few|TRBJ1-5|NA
CASSGSREGRQPQHF
TGTGCCAGCAGCGGCAGCCGGGAGGGTAGACAGCCCCAGCATTTT
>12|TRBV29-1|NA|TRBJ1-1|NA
CSARSYSTEAFF
TGCAGCGCCAGGAGCTACAGCACTGAAGCTTTCTTT
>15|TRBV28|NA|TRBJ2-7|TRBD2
CASSLPGTKIYEQYF
TGTGCCAGCAGTTTACCCGGGACTAAAATCTACGAGCAGTACTTC
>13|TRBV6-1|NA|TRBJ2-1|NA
CASRAITYNEQFF
TGTGCCAGCAGAGCTATCACCTACAATGAGCAGTTCTTC
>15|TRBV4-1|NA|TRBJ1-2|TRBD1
CASSQASGQRYGYTF
TGCGCCAGCAGCCAAGCCTCGGGACAGCGTTATGGCTACACCTTC
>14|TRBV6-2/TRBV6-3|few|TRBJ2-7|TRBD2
CATVGEGLSYEQYF
TGTGCCACCGTGGGGGAGGGGCTCTCCTACGAGCAGTACTTC
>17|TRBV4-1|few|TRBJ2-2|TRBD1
CASSPFVQGSAPSELFF
TGCGCCAGCAGCCCTTTCGTACAGGGGTCAGCACCGAGCGAGCTGTTTTTT
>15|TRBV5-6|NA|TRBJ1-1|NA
CASSHWTFGNGAAFF
TGTGCCAGCAGCCATTGGACATTTGGAAATGGAGCAGCTTTCTTT
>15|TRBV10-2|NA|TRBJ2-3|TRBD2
CASRVAGGLTDTQYF
TGCGCCAGCAGAGTAGCGGGGGGGCTCACAGATACGCAGTATTTT
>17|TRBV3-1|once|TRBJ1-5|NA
CACSPSVLEPSNQPQHF
TGTGCCTGCAGCCCAAGCGTACTGGAACCGAGCAATCAGCCCCAGCATTTT
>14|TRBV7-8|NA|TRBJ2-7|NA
CASLNPGLSYEQYF
TGTGCCAGCCTAAACCCAGGGTTGTCCTACGAGCAGTACTTC
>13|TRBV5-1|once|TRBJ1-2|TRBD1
CASRSTGLNGYTF
TGCGCCAGCAGATCGACAGGGCTTAATGGCTACACCTTC
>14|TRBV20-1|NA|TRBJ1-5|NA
CSASKQDSNQPQHF
TGCAGTGCTAGTAAACAGGATAGCAATCAGCCCCAGCATTTT
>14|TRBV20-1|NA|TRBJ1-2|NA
CSARPDPTVYGYTF
TGCAGTGCTAGACCAGACCCGACGGTCTATGGCTACACCTTC
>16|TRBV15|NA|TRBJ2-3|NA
CATSRTKGGGTDTQYF
TGTGCCACCAGCAGGACTAAGGGCGGGGGCACAGATACGCAGTATTTT
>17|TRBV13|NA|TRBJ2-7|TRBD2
CASSRAGLADSSYEQYF
TGTGCCAGCAGCCGGGCGGGGCTAGCGGACTCCTCCTACGAGCAGTACTTC
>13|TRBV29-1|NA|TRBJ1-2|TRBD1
CSVPTGGLNDYTF
TGCAGCGTCCCGACAGGGGGCTTAAATGACTACACCTTC
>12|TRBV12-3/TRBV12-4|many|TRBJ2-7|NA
CASSLTSREQYF
TGTGCCAGCAGTTTAACTTCTCGCGAGCAGTACTTC
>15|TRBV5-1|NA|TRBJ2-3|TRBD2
CASSLGGGSTDTRYF
TGCGCCAGCAGCTTGGGAGGCGGGAGCACAGATACGCGGTATTTT
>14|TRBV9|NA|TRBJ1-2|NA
CASSPPREDYGYTF
TGTGCCAGCAGCCCGCCGAGGGAAGACTATGGCTACACCTTC
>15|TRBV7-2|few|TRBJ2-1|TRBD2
CASSLALALGNEQFF
TGTGCCAGCAGCTTAGCACTAGCGCTGGGGAATGAGCAGTTCTTC
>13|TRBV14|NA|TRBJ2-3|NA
CASSQSPGHTQYF
TGTGCCAGCAGCCAAAGCCCGGGACATACGCAGTATTTT
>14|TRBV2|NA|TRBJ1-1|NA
CASSGHDSVTEAFF
TGTGCCAGCAGTGGCCATGACAGCGTCACTGAAGCTTTCTTT
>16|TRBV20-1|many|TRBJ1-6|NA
CSAKPSGNSYNSPLHF
TGCAGTGCTAAGCCCTCAGGGAACTCCTATAATTCACCCCTCCACTTT
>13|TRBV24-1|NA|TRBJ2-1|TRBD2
CATSDWTSEEQFF
TGTGCCACCAGTGACTGGACTAGCGAGGAGCAGTTCTTC
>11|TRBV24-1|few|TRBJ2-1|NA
CATSQKSEQFF
TGTGCCACCAGTCAGAAGAGTGAGCAGTTCTTC
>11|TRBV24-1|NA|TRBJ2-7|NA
CATSEGSEQYF
TGTGCCACCAGTGAGGGGTCCGAGCAGTACTTC
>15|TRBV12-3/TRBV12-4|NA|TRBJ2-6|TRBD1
CANSRDRVGANVLTF
TGTGCCAACAGCCGGGACAGGGTTGGGGCCAACGTCCTGACTTTC
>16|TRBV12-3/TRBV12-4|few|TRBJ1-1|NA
CASTPSGGLLNTEAFF
TGTGCCAGCACCCCCTCCGGAGGGCTTTTGAACACTGAAGCTTTCTTT
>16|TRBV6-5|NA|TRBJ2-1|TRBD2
CANTNGGLAELNEQFF
TGTGCCAACACCAACGGGGGACTAGCGGAGCTTAATGAGCAGTTCTTC
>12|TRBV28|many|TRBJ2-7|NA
CASSLSRYEQYF
TGTGCCAGCAGTTTGAGCCGGTACGAGCAGTACTTC
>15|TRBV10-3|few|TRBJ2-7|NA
CAISDSRDTPYEQYF
TGTGCCATCAGCGACTCCCGGGACACTCCATACGAGCAGTACTTC
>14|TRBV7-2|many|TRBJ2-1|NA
CASTQGSGLGEQFF
TGTGCCAGCACCCAGGGGTCTGGCTTGGGAGAGCAGTTCTTC
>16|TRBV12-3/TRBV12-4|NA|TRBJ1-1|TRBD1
CASSLRGTESIPEAFF
TGTGCCAGCAGTTTAAGGGGGACAGAGTCCATACCCGAAGCTTTCTTT
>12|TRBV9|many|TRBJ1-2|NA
CASSGGGYGYTF
TGTGCCAGCAGCGGAGGCGGCTATGGCTACACCTTC
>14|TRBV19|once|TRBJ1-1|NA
CASSIIGRNTEAFF
TGTGCCAGTAGTATAATAGGTCGGAACACTGAAGCTTTCTTT
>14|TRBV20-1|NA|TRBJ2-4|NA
CSARGGGAGNIQYF
TGCAGTGCTAGGGGAGGGGGCGCTGGGAACATTCAGTACTTC
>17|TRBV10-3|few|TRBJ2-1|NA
CAISEALGAEAYNEQFF
TGTGCCATCAGTGAAGCCCTGGGGGCAGAGGCCTACAATGAGCAGTTCTTC
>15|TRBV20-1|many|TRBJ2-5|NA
CSAPSEGTQVETQYF
TGCAGTGCTCCTTCCGAGGGGACTCAAGTAGAGACCCAGTACTTC
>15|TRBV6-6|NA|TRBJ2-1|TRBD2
CASSYLLAGGNEQFF
TGTGCCAGCAGTTACCTACTAGCGGGAGGCAATGAGCAGTTCTTC
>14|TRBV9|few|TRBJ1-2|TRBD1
CASSAVGQTYGYTF
TGTGCCAGCAGCGCTGTGGGACAGACCTATGGCTACACCTTC
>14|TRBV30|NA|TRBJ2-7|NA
CAWSMVDDSYEQYF
TGTGCCTGGAGCATGGTCGATGATTCCTACGAGCAGTACTTC
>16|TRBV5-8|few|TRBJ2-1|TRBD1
CASSHTTGAPYNEQFF
TGTGCCAGCAGCCATACCACAGGGGCCCCCTACAATGAGCAGTTCTTC
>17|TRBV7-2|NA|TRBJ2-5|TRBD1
CASSSQMTGQRGETQYF
TGTGCCAGCAGCTCCCAGATGACAGGGCAGAGGGGGGAGACCCAGTACTTC
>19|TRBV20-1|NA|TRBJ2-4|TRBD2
CSAHSRSERGELAKNIQYF
TGCAGTGCCCATTCACGTTCGGAACGGGGGGAGCTGGCCAAAAACATTCAGTACTTC
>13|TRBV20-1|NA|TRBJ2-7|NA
CSASPSAPYEQYF
TGCAGTGCTTCGCCAAGTGCTCCCTACGAGCAGTACTTC
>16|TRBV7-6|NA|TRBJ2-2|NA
CASSPGSMGPTGELFF
TGTGCCAGCAGCCCCGGATCCATGGGGCCCACCGGGGAGCTGTTTTTT
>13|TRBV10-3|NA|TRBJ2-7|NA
CAISEVTSGEQYF
TGTGCCATCTCGGAGGTAACTTCTGGGGAGCAGTACTTC
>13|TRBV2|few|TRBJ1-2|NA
CASAGQGLDGYTF
TGTGCCAGTGCGGGGCAGGGATTGGATGGCTACACCTTC
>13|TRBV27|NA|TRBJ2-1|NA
CASKSPRYNEQFF
TGTGCCAGCAAATCACCTCGGTACAATGAGCAGTTCTTC
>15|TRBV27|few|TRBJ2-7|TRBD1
CASSRGTAKTYEQYF
TGTGCCAGCAGCCGAGGGACAGCAAAGACCTACGAGCAGTACTTC
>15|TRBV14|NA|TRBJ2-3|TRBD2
CTSGLTSGITDTQYF
TGTACCAGCGGACTGACTAGCGGAATAACAGATACGCAGTATTTT
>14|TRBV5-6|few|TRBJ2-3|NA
CASRLGSKGDTQYF
TGTGCCAGCAGGTTGGGGTCCAAAGGTGATACGCAGTATTTT